Listed below are T cell receptor beta chains from one sample, sequenced in a study of beta chain features in type 1 diabetes. Method: immunoSEQ multiplex PCR; TCRdb's copy keeps in-frame clones and lacks some. Of around 340,000 clones in the sample, roughly a tenth were seen once. The source material was central memory CD4+ T cells from blood. Receptors originate from a man aged 25-45 years with type 1 diabetes. Both conserved end residues are trimmed from each CDR3. Fields, in order: V gene, J gene, CDR3 protein.

>TRBV10-3|TRBJ2-7
AVGSYEQY
>TRBV29-1|TRBJ1-1
SVVGVNTEAF
>TRBV16|TRBJ2-3
ASSRAGAVGDTDTQY
>TRBV6-5|TRBJ2-1
ASSPSGPYNEQF
>TRBV5-1|TRBJ2-3
ASSRGEVDTQY
>TRBV5-4|TRBJ2-3
ASSTGGQGSDTQY
>TRBV4-3|TRBJ1-5
ASSQDGRGNQPQH
>TRBV4-3|TRBJ1-5
ASSRDRGQPQH
>TRBV5-1|TRBJ2-2
ASSPPGNNANTGELF
>TRBV6-6|TRBJ2-3
ASSYSGEMNTQY
>TRBV5-1|TRBJ2-1
ASSLGQPGNEQF
>TRBV11-2|TRBJ2-1
ASSLGRTERDEQF
>TRBV11-2|TRBJ1-6
ASSPRGASSYNSPLH
>TRBV18|TRBJ1-4
ASSHGGGEKLF
>TRBV5-1|TRBJ2-6
ASSGRAGANVLT
>TRBV11-2|TRBJ2-5
ASSFGQGQETQY
>TRBV19|TRBJ1-5
ASSIGPGNQPQH
>TRBV27|TRBJ2-7
ASSMRQGEEQY
>TRBV18|TRBJ2-1
ASSPTPNEQF
>TRBV7-6|TRBJ2-2
ASSSEDTGELF
>TRBV6-5|TRBJ2-7
ASSFRQGGTYEQY
>TRBV14|TRBJ1-1
ASSQDRAANTEAF
>TRBV7-9|TRBJ2-7
ASSQGTVSYEQY
>TRBV6-5|TRBJ1-6
ASSYSGDHEYSPLH
>TRBV28|TRBJ2-5
ASSFGAEETQY
>TRBV12-5|TRBJ2-2
ASGPDSSSNTGELF
>TRBV9|TRBJ2-3
ASSVLTSGRDTQY
>TRBV6-5|TRBJ2-5
ASRPTGSQETQY
>TRBV2|TRBJ2-5
ASSPTLAGGYQETQY
>TRBV6-1|TRBJ1-2
ASSEARELGYGYT
>TRBV29-1|TRBJ2-3
SVLGLAGDTDTQY
>TRBV5-1|TRBJ1-4
ASSSNRGGGEKLF
>TRBV28|TRBJ1-2
ASSPVGRGYGYT
>TRBV28|TRBJ1-1
ASRLGSRLNTEAF
>TRBV7-7|TRBJ2-2
ASSLGTGTNTGELF
>TRBV7-8|TRBJ2-5
ASSPGGTQY